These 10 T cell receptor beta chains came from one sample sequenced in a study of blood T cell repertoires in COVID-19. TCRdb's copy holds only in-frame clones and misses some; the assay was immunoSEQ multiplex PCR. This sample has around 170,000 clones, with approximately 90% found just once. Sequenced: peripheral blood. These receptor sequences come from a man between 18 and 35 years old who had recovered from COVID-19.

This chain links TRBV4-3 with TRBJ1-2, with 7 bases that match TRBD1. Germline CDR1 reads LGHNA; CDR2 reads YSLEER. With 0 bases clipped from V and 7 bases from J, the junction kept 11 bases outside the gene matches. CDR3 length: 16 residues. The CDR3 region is CASSQDEDRVVGGYTF. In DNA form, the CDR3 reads TGCGCCAGCAGCCAAGATGAAGACAGGGTGGTCGGTGGCTACACCTTC.

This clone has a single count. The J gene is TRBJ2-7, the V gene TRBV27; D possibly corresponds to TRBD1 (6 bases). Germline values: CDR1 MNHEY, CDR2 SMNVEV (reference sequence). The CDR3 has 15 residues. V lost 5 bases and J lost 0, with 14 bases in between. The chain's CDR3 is CASSPDRSSSYEQYF. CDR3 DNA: TGTGCCAGCAGTCCCGACAGGTCCAGCTCCTACGAGCAGTACTTC.

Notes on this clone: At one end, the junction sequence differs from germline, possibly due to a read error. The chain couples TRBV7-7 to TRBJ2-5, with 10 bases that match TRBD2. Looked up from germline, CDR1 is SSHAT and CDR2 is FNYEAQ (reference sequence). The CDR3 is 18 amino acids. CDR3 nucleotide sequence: TGTGCTAGCAGCTTAACTCTTGACGGACTAGCGGCACAAGAGACCCAGTACTTC. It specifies CASSLTLDGLAAQETQYF.

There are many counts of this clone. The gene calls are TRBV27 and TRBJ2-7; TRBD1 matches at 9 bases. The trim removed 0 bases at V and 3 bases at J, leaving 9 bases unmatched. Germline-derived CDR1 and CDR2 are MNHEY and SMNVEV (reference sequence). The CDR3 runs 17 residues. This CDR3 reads CASSLSLYRDRVYEQYF. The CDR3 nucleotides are TGTGCCAGCAGTTTATCGCTGTATCGGGACAGGGTCTACGAGCAGTACTTC.

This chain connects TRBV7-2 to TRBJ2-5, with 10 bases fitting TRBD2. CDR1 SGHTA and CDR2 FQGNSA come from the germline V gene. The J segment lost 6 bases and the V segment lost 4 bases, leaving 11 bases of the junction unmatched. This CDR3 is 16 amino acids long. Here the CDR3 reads CASSSALGGLAQTQYF. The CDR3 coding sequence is TGTGCCAGCAGCTCCGCCCTCGGGGGACTAGCGCAGACCCAGTACTTC. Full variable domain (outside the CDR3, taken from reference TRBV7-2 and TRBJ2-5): GAGVSQSPSNKVTEKGKDVELRCDPISGHTALYWYRQSLGQGLEFLIYFQGNSAPDKSGLPSDRFSAERTGGSVSTLTIQRTQQEDSAVYLCASSSALGGLAQTQYFGPGTRLLVL.

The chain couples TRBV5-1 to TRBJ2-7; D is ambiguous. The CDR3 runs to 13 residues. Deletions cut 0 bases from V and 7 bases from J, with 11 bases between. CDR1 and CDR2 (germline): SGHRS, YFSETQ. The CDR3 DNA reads TGCGCCAGCAGCTTGGAGATGGTCCGGGAGCAGTACTTC. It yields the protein CASSLEMVREQYF.

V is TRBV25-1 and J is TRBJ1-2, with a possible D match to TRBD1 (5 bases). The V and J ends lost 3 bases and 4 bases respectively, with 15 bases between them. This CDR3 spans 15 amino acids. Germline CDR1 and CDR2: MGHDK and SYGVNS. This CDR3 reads CASSDPARASYGYTF. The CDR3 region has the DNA TGTGCCAGCAGTGACCCCGCCAGGGCCTCCTATGGCTACACCTTC.

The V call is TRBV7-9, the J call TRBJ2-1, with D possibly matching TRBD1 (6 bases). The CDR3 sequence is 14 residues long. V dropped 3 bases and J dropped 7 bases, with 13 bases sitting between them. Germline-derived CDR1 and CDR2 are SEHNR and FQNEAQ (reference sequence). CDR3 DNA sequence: TGTGCCAGCAGCTTTGGGGGCTGGGGTAATGAGCAGTTCTTC. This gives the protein CASSFGGWGNEQFF.

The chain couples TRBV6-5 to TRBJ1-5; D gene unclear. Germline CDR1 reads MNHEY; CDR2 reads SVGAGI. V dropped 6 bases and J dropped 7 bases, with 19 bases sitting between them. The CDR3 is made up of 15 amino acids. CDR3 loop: CASSAIGNNPQPQHF. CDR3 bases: TGTGCCAGCAGCGCAATCGGGAATAACCCCCAGCCCCAGCATTTT.

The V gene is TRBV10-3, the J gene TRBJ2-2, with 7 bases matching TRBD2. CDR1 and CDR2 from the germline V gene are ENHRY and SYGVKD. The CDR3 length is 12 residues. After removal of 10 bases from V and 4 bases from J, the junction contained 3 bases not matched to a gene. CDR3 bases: TGTGCCACGACGGGGGGCACCGGGGAGCTGTTTTTT. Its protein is CATTGGTGELFF.